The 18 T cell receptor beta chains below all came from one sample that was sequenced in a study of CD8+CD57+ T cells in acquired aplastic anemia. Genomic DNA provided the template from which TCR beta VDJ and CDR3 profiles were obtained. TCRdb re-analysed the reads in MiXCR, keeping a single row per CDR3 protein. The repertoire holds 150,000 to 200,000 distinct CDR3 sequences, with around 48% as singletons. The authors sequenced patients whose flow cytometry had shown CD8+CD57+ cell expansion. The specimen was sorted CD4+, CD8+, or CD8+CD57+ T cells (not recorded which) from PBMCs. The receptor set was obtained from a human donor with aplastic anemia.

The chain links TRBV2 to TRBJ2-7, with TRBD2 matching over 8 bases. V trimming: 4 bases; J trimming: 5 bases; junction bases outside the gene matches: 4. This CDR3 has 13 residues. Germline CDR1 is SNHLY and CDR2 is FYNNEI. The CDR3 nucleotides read TGTGCCAGCAGTGGACGGGGGGGACACGAGCAGTACTTC. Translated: CASSGRGGHEQYF.

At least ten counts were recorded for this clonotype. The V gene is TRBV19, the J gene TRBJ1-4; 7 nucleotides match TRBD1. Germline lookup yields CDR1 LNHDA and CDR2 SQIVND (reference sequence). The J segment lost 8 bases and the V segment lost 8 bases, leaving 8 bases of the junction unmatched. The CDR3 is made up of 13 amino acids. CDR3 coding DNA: TGTGCCAGTGCCCCCCCAGGGGGAGAAAAACTGTTTTTT. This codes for CASAPPGGEKLFF. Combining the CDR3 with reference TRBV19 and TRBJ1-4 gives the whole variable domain DGGITQSPKYLFRKEGQNVTLSCEQNLNHDAMYWYRQDPGQGLRLIYYSQIVNDFQKGDIAEGYSVSREKKESFPLTVTSAQKNPTAFYLCASAPPGGEKLFFGSGTQLSVL.

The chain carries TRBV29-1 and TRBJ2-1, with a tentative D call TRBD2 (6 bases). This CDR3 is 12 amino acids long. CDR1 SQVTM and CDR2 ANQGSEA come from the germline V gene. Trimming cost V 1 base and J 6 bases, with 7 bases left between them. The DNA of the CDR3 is TGCAGCGTTGAAGCGGAGGGCAATGAGCAGTTCTTC. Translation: CSVEAEGNEQFF.

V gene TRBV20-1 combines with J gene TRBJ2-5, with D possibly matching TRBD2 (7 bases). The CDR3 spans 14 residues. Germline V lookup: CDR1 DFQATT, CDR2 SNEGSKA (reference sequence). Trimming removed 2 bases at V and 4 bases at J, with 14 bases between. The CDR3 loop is CSARSRGGGETQYF. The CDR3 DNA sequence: TGCAGTGCTAGATCGAGGGGAGGGGGAGAGACCCAGTACTTC.

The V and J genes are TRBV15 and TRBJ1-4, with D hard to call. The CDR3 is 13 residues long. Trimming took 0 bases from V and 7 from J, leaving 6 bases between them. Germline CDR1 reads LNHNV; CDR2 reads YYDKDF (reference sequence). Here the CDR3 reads CATSRDLGEKLFF. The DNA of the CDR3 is TGTGCCACCAGCAGAGATTTAGGTGAAAAACTGTTTTTT.

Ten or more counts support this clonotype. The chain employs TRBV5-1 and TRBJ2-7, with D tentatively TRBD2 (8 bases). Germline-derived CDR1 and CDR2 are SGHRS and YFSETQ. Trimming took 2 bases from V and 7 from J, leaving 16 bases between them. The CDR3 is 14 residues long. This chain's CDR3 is CASSFDRAGGEQYF. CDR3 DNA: TGCGCCAGCAGCTTCGACAGGGCGGGGGGTGAGCAGTACTTC.

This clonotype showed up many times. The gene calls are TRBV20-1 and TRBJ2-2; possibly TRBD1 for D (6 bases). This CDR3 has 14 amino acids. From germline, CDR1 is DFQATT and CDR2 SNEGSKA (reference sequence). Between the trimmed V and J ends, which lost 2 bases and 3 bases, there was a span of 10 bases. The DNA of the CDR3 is TGCAGTGCTAGAAGTGCAGGGGACACCGGGGAGCTGTTTTTT. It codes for CSARSAGDTGELFF.

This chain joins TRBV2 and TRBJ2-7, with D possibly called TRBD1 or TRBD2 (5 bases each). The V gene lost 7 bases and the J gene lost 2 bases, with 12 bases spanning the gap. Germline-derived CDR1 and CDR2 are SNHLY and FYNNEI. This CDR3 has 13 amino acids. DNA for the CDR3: TGTGCCAGCAAAAGGGACCGAGCCTACGAGCAGTACTTC. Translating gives CASKRDRAYEQYF.

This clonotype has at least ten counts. The CDR3 loop reads CASSQSPGLSHGYTF. For the CDR3, the DNA is TGTGCCAGCAGCCAATCCCCGGGACTATCCCATGGCTACACCTTC. This rearrangement joins TRBV3-1 to TRBJ1-2, with D tentatively TRBD1 (5 bases). The germline CDR1 and CDR2 sequences are LGHDT and YNNKEL (reference sequence). CDR3 length: 15 residues. Deletions cut 2 bases from V and 6 bases from J, with 16 bases between.

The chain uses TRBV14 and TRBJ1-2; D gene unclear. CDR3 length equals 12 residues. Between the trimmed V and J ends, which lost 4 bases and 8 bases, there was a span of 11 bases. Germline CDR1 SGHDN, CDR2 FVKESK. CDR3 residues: CASSPDLWGYTF. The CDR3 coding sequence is TGTGCCAGCAGCCCGGACCTGTGGGGCTACACCTTC.

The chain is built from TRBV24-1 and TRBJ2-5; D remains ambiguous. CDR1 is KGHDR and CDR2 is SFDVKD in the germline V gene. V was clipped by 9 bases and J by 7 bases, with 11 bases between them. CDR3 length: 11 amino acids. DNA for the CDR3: TGTGCCACCGAGTGGTTGGGGACCCAGTACTTC. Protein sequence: CATEWLGTQYF.

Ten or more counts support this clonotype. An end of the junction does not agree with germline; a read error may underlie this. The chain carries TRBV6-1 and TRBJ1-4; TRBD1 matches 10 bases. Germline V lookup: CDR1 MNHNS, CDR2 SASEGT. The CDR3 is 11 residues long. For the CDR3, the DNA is TGTGCCAGCAGCCCTGGACAGGGGGGGGCTTTT. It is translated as CASSPGQGGAF.

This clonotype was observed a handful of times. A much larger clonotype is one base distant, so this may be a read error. The CDR3 DNA reads as TGCGGTGCTAGAGTCCTACAGACAGTCGCGAACACCGGGGAGCTGTTTTTT. It specifies CGARVLQTVANTGELFF. The chain employs TRBV20-1 and TRBJ2-2; D possibly corresponds to TRBD1 (5 bases). The germline CDR1 and CDR2 sequences are DFQATT and SNEGSKA (reference sequence). The CDR3 consists of 17 residues.

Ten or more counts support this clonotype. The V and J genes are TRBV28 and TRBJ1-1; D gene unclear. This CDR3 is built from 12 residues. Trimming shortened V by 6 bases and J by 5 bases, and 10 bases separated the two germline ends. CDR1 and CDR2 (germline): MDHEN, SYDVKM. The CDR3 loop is CASRRTRTEAFF. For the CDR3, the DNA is TGTGCCAGCAGGCGAACTCGGACTGAAGCTTTCTTT.

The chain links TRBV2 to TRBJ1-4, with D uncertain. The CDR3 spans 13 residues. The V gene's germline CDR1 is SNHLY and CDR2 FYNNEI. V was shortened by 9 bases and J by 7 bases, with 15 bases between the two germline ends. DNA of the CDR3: TGTGCCAGACGGGCCTCCGAAGGTGAAAAACTGTTTTTT. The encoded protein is CARRASEGEKLFF.

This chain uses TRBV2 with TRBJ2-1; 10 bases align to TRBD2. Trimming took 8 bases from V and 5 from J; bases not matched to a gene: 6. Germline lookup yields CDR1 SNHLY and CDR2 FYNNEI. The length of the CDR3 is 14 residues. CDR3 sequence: CASGLAGEHNEQFF. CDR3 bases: TGTGCCAGCGGGCTAGCGGGAGAGCACAATGAGCAGTTCTTC.

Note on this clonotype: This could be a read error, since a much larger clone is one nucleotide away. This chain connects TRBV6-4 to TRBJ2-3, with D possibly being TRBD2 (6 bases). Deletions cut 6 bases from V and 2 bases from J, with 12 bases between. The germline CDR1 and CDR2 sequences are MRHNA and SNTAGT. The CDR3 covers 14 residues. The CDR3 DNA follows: TGTGCCAGCAGGATGGGGGGAAACACAGATACGCAGTATTTT. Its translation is CASRMGGNTDTQYF.

Here the CDR3 DNA reads TGTGCCAGCTCACCACAGGGGGGGACTGAAGCTTTCTTT. Translation gives CASSPQGGTEAFF. J is TRBJ1-1 and V is TRBV18; possible D gene TRBD1, 6 bases. The CDR3 extends over 13 amino acids. The germline CDR1 and CDR2 sequences are KGHSH and LQKENI. V lost 1 base to trimming and J lost 5 bases, with 8 bases between them.